This TCR beta chain emerged from a study of response to subunit inactivated influenza vaccine. Overall study findings and caveats: Each seasonal flu vaccination may recruit only limited new T cells, authors suggested.

Points on this clonotype: Its antigen remains unknown.

Per the germline V gene, CDR1 is SGHTA and CDR2 is FQGNSA. V lost 1 base, J lost 12 bases, and 10 bases lay in between. The CDR3 contains 12 residues. TCRdb processed the RT-PCR reads anew with MiXCR; each CDR3 protein has one entry. The repertoire holds hundreds of thousands of distinct CDR3 sequences, with roughly 11% as singletons. The chain combines TRBV7-2 with TRBJ2-4; D perhaps matches TRBD1 (5 bases). The sequence was obtained from a man aged 50-59 years who received an inactivated influenza vaccine. Here the sequenced sample was PBMCs from blood, taken roughly 46 days after vaccination. This chain's CDR3 is CASSLDAQGQYF. The CDR3 region has the DNA TGTGCCAGCAGCTTAGACGCCCAGGGTCAGTACTTC.